The 20 T cell receptor beta chains presented below share a single source sample, sequenced in a study of shared clonotypes between healthy human individuals. Only in-frame clones appear in the TCRdb table, and some are missing; sequencing was by immunoSEQ multiplex PCR. The table shows around 2,000,000 clones, with 85% to 95% occurring only once. Terminally differentiated effector memory CD45RA+ cells were left out of the naive CD8 fraction, which was CD45RO-negative and positively selected for CCR7. Sequenced input: naive CD8+ T cells from PBMCs. The receptor set was obtained from a man aged 18-30 years in good health. Some clones in this sample may be carry-over from other donors' samples.

V and J are TRBV2 and TRBJ2-7; TRBD1 might be the D (6 bases). The CDR3 is 16 amino acids. Per the germline V gene, CDR1 is SNHLY and CDR2 is FYNNEI. With 4 bases removed from V and 2 bases from J, the gap between germline ends came to 18 bases. CDR3: CASSGDTATLPYEQYF. CDR3 nucleotide sequence: TGTGCCAGCAGTGGGGACACCGCAACCCTGCCCTACGAGCAGTACTTC.

This chain connects TRBV20-1 to TRBJ1-2; D is ambiguous. Trimming shortened V by 3 bases and J by 7 bases, and 9 bases separated the two germline ends. CDR3 length: 11 residues. Looked up from germline, CDR1 is DFQATT and CDR2 is SNEGSKA (reference sequence). The CDR3 reads CSARPPRGYTF. Written as DNA, the CDR3 is TGCAGTGCTAGGCCCCCGCGTGGCTACACCTTC.

The CDR3 DNA reads as TGCGCCAGCAGCCAGTACCAGGGGGCGCAACAAGAGCAGTACTTC. This sequence encodes CASSQYQGAQQEQYF. The gene calls are TRBV4-1 and TRBJ2-7; 8 bases match TRBD1. This CDR3 is built from 15 residues. The V and J ends lost 3 bases and 7 bases, in that order; junction bases with no gene match: 11. The V gene's germline CDR1 is MGHRA and CDR2 YSYEKL.

The V and J genes are TRBV6-5 and TRBJ2-1, with D possibly being TRBD1 (5 bases). The V gene lost 4 bases and the J gene lost 5 bases, with 9 bases spanning the gap. This CDR3 has 13 residues. Germline assignment: CDR1 MNHEY and CDR2 SVGAGI. The CDR3 here is CASSWGRDNEQFF. The DNA of the CDR3 is TGTGCCAGCAGTTGGGGCCGGGACAATGAGCAGTTCTTC.

This clone was seen only a few times. CDR3 residues: CASSGLTGGGTEAFF. In nucleotides, the CDR3 is TGTGCCAGCAGCGGATTGACAGGGGGCGGCACTGAAGCTTTCTTT. The chain links TRBV9 to TRBJ1-1, with TRBD1 matching 10 bases. CDR1 SGDLS and CDR2 YYNGEE come from the germline V gene. CDR3 length: 15 amino acids. V trimming: 3 bases; J trimming: 4 bases; junction bases outside the gene matches: 6.

The J gene is TRBJ2-7, the V gene TRBV5-1; D ambiguous. Germline CDR1 reads SGHRS; CDR2 reads YFSETQ. Trimming removed 0 bases from V and 4 bases from J, with 17 bases in between. The CDR3 has 16 residues. The CDR3 DNA reads TGCGCCAGCAGCTTGGTCGCAAAAGCTGAAGCGTACGAGCAGTACTTC. Its protein product is CASSLVAKAEAYEQYF.

As for this clone: Other DNA sequences in this sample translate to the same CDR3. This sequence joins TRBV27 and TRBJ2-7; D is undetermined. The CDR3 contains 13 residues. Trimming stripped 5 bases from V and 2 bases from J, with 10 bases between. Germline V gives CDR1 MNHEY, CDR2 SMNVEV (reference sequence). This CDR3 reads CASSLGRTYEQYF. CDR3 bases: TGTGCCAGCAGTCTAGGACGGACCTACGAGCAGTACTTC.

The J gene is TRBJ2-1, the V gene TRBV29-1, with 12 positions matching TRBD2. Germline values: CDR1 SQVTM, CDR2 ANQGSEA. V lost 0 bases, J lost 5 bases, and 5 bases stayed unmatched. The CDR3 is made up of 16 amino acids. CDR3 region: CSVEDGGLAGHNEQFF. As DNA, the CDR3 is TGCAGCGTTGAAGACGGGGGACTAGCGGGCCACAATGAGCAGTTCTTC.

The chain joins TRBV4-1 to TRBJ1-2; a possible D gene is TRBD1 (6 bases). Trimming took off 0 bases at V and 4 bases at J, with 12 bases between the two ends. The CDR3 extends over 15 amino acids. Looked up from germline, CDR1 is MGHRA and CDR2 is YSYEKL. This CDR3 is CASSQEARGGYGYTF. CDR3 in DNA: TGCGCCAGCAGCCAAGAGGCGCGAGGGGGCTATGGCTACACCTTC.

Of note for this clone: The same CDR3 can be traced to other DNA sequences in this sample. The chain joins TRBV9 to TRBJ2-5; perhaps TRBD2 as D (6 bases). Trimming pared 0 bases from V and 1 base from J, leaving 10 bases between. Germline assignment: CDR1 SGDLS and CDR2 YYNGEE. This CDR3 has 15 amino acids. The CDR3 is CASSVGGGAQETQYF. DNA for the CDR3: TGTGCCAGCAGCGTAGGTGGCGGGGCCCAAGAGACCCAGTACTTC.

This clone was picked up one time. The chain recombines TRBV27 with TRBJ2-1; D ambiguous. The germline V gene encodes CDR1 MNHEY and CDR2 SMNVEV (reference sequence). The V gene lost 2 bases and the J gene lost 9 bases, with 11 bases spanning the gap. The CDR3 covers 13 residues. The CDR3 nucleotides are TGTGCCAGCAGTTTAATCCAGGAAGGTGAGCAGTTCTTC. Encoded protein: CASSLIQEGEQFF.

Notes on this clone: This specimen includes other DNA sequences encoding the same CDR3. V and J are TRBV20-1 and TRBJ2-7, with no clear D. CDR1 DFQATT and CDR2 SNEGSKA come from the germline V gene (reference sequence). This CDR3 has 10 residues. Trimming stripped 3 bases from V and 4 bases from J, with 4 bases between. The CDR3 nucleotides read TGCAGTGCTAGGGAATACGAGCAGTACTTC. This gives the protein CSAREYEQYF.

This clone was recorded only once. The chain links TRBV7-9 to TRBJ2-7; a weak D match, TRBD2 (5 bases). Germline V gives CDR1 SEHNR, CDR2 FQNEAQ (reference sequence). V was pared by 4 bases and J by 0 bases, with 19 bases between. The CDR3 sequence is 17 residues long. CDR3 coding DNA: TGTGCCAGCAGCTCTACAGAGGACTGGGAGAGCTCCTACGAGCAGTACTTC. Its protein is CASSSTEDWESSYEQYF. The whole variable domain, filled in from reference TRBV7-9 and TRBJ2-7, reads DTGVSQNPRHKITKRGQNVTFRCDPISEHNRLYWYRQTLGQGPEFLTYFQNEAQLEKSRLLSDRFSAERPKGSFSTLEIQRTEQGDSAMYLCASSSTEDWESSYEQYFGPGTRLTVT.

The gene calls are TRBV7-6 and TRBJ1-2, with a possible D match to TRBD1 (5 bases). Trimming shortened V by 4 bases and J by 8 bases, and 20 bases separated the two germline ends. CDR1 and CDR2 (germline): SGHVS, FNYEAQ. This CDR3 is 15 amino acids long. As DNA, the CDR3 is TGTGCCAGCAGCTCAGCTGGGTTAGGGGCTGAGGGCTACACCTTC. Translating gives CASSSAGLGAEGYTF.

This clone showed up just once. V usage is TRBV9 and J usage is TRBJ2-2; D possibly uses TRBD1 or TRBD2 (6 bases each). The CDR3 is 13 residues long. Germline V gives CDR1 SGDLS, CDR2 YYNGEE. Trimming took off 5 bases at V and 5 bases at J, with 10 bases between the two ends. For the CDR3, the DNA is TGTGCCAGCAGAGGGGGGAGAACCGGGGAGCTGTTTTTT. Translation: CASRGGRTGELFF.

On this clone itself: Other DNA sequences of this sample code for an identical CDR3. This chain connects TRBV7-9 to TRBJ1-2, with TRBD1 identical over 7 bases. The CDR3 is 11 amino acids. CDR1 SEHNR and CDR2 FQNEAQ come from the germline V gene (reference sequence). V shed 1 base, J shed 11 bases, and the junction held 1 base outside the gene matches. CDR3 bases: TGTGCCAGCAGCTTAGACAGGGGTTACACCTTC. Its protein product is CASSLDRGYTF. The whole variable domain, filled in from reference TRBV7-9 and TRBJ1-2, reads DTGVSQNPRHKITKRGQNVTFRCDPISEHNRLYWYRQTLGQGPEFLTYFQNEAQLEKSRLLSDRFSAERPKGSFSTLEIQRTEQGDSAMYLCASSLDRGYTFGSGTRLTVV.

The sample holds one count of this clone. The chain has TRBV5-6 and TRBJ1-4, with D unclear. Trimming pared 2 bases from V and 0 bases from J, leaving 11 bases between. There are 16 residues in the CDR3. Per germline, CDR1 SGHDT and CDR2 YYEEEE. The CDR3 protein is CASSFFEASTNEKLFF. In DNA, the CDR3 is TGTGCCAGCAGCTTTTTTGAGGCCTCAACTAATGAAAAACTGTTTTTT.

V usage is TRBV7-9 and J usage is TRBJ2-3; 12 nucleotides align to TRBD2. Germline V gene lookup returns CDR1 SEHNR and CDR2 FQNEAQ (reference sequence). The V segment lost 5 bases and the J segment 3 bases; nucleotides outside the gene matches: 6. This CDR3 comprises 16 residues. The CDR3 region has the DNA TGTGCCAGCAGCCTTGGACTAGCGGGAACGACAGATACGCAGTATTTT. Residues: CASSLGLAGTTDTQYF.

This sequence joins TRBV4-3 and TRBJ2-5, with a possible D match to TRBD1 (6 bases). CDR1 is LGHNA, CDR2 YSLEER, per germline. The germline V and J ends were trimmed by 1 base and 4 bases, with 10 bases remaining between them. The CDR3 is made up of 14 amino acids. The CDR3 protein is CASSQASRGETQYF. The DNA of the CDR3 is TGCGCCAGCAGCCAAGCTTCCAGGGGAGAGACCCAGTACTTC.

V is TRBV7-9 and J is TRBJ2-5, with TRBD1 matching 9 bases. Per the germline V gene, CDR1 is SEHNR and CDR2 is FQNEAQ (reference sequence). V lost 5 bases, J lost 2 bases, and 9 bases stayed unmatched. The CDR3 runs to 16 residues. The CDR3 here is CASSTLHRGRQETQYF. The DNA for the CDR3 is TGTGCCAGCAGCACACTCCACAGGGGGCGGCAAGAGACCCAGTACTTC.